This entry lists 2 T cell receptor beta chains sequenced from one sample in a study of vaccination effects on CD4 cells after COVID-19. The culture ran for 10 days, and then CD4+ T cells were isolated. Either the mRNA-1273 or the BNT162b2 vaccine was given to participants as two doses. Method: immunoSEQ multiplex PCR; TCRdb's copy keeps in-frame clones and lacks some. The repertoire holds about 47,000 clones, with approximately 70% as singletons. Their antigen targets remain unknown. This specimen was CD4+ T cells from PBMCs cultured without peptide, taken after COVID-19 vaccination. These receptors all stem from a human donor who received a COVID-19 vaccine.

V gene TRBV11-3 combines with J gene TRBJ2-5, with a weak D call TRBD1 (6 bases). V gave up 1 base and J gave up 4 bases, with 16 bases separating them. This CDR3 region has 16 residues. The germline V gene encodes CDR1 SGHNT and CDR2 YENEEA. The CDR3 nucleotides are TGTGCCAGCAGCTTAGGATCGGGCCAGGGGAGAGAGACCCAGTACTTC. Its translation is CASSLGSGQGRETQYF.

The chain is built from TRBV10-1 and TRBJ1-2; 9 nucleotides line up with TRBD1. The ends lost 4 bases at V and 6 bases at J; junction bases unmatched: 9. This CDR3 has 15 amino acids. CDR1 is WNHNN and CDR2 is SYGVQD in the germline V gene (reference sequence). CDR3 DNA: TGCGCCAGCAGTGGACGGACAGGGGCCTATGATGGCTACACCTTC. This encodes CASSGRTGAYDGYTF.